This entry concerns a single TCR beta chain. Its cognate antigen is unknown. The sample belongs to a study of T cell responses to AZD1222 COVID-19 vaccine. Overall study results and limits: White British donors predominated, females outnumbered males, and clonal diversity was possibly underestimated.

Sequenced by immunoSEQ multiplex PCR; TCRdb stores in-frame clones only, minus some. This sample has fewer than 200,000 clones; around nine tenths occur once, and the top ten carry less than 1.3%. Deletions cut 4 bases from V and 2 bases from J, with 5 bases between. Germline assignment: CDR1 KGHSH and CDR2 LQKENI. The CDR3 runs 12 residues. This receptor was taken from an adult who received the AZD1222 COVID-19 vaccine. The sequencing here drew on peripheral blood, taken 28 days after the second AZD1222 dose. This chain links TRBV18 with TRBJ1-1; D call uncertain. CDR3 loop: CASSRRNTEAFF. CDR3 DNA sequence: TGTGCCAGCTCACGGCGTAACACTGAAGCTTTCTTT.